A single sample gave rise to the 4 T cell receptor beta chains below, sequenced in a study of cytomegalovirus exposure and HLA in healthy donors. TCRdb's table, derived via immunoSEQ multiplex PCR, lists solely in-frame clones and lacks some. The data hold about 160,000 clones, with 86% observed a single time. Sequencing used PBMCs. The receptors derive from a woman under 40 in good health and CMV-seronegative.

This clone was seen only a few times. The chain links TRBV6-1 to TRBJ2-6; possibly TRBD2 for D (6 bases). This CDR3 is built from 16 residues. Trimming shortened V by 2 bases and J by 4 bases, and 12 bases separated the two germline ends. Germline loops: CDR1 MNHNS, CDR2 SASEGT. CDR3: CASSESGGDGANVLTF. CDR3 in DNA: TGTGCCAGCAGTGAATCCGGAGGGGACGGGGCCAACGTCCTGACTTTC.

The chain employs TRBV9 and TRBJ2-1; TRBD1 matches 7 bases. This CDR3 comprises 12 residues. CDR1 and CDR2 from the germline V gene are SGDLS and YYNGEE. V shed 6 bases and J 6 bases; nucleotides not matched to a gene: 3. CDR3 DNA sequence: TGTGCCAGCAACAGACAGGGCAATGAGCAGTTCTTC. This gives the protein CASNRQGNEQFF.

The chain uses TRBV6-1 and TRBJ1-5; D is perhaps TRBD1 (5 bases). V was clipped by 0 bases and J by 4 bases, with 10 bases between them. Germline V gene lookup returns CDR1 MNHNS and CDR2 SASEGT. This CDR3 spans 15 amino acids. CDR3: CASSEAGGGNQPQHF. The CDR3 coding sequence is TGTGCCAGCAGTGAAGCTGGGGGGGGGAATCAGCCCCAGCATTTT.

V is TRBV25-1 and J is TRBJ2-5; 11 bases fit TRBD2. Germline V gene lookup returns CDR1 MGHDK and CDR2 SYGVNS. This CDR3 is 16 amino acids long. J lost 4 bases, V lost 4 bases, and 8 bases had no gene match. CDR3 sequence (DNA): TGTGCCAGCAGTGGGGATAGCGGGAGGGGAAGAGAGACCCAGTACTTC. Its protein product is CASSGDSGRGRETQYF.